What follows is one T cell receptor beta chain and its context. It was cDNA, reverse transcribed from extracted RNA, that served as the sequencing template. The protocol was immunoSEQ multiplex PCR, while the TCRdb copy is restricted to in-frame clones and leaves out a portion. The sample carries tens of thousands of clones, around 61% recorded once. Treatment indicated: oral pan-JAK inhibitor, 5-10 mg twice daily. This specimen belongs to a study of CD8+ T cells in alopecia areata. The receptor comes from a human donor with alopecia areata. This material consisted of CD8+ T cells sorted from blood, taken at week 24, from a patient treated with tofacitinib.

CDR3 sequence reads: CASSGTELRSDTQYF. CDR3 sequence (DNA): TGTGCCAGCAGCGGGACGGAGTTAAGGTCTGATACGCAGTATTTT. V usage is TRBV9 and J usage is TRBJ2-3; unclear D gene. The CDR3 extends over 15 amino acids. The germline V gene has CDR1 SGDLS and CDR2 YYNGEE. Trimming took 3 bases from V and 6 from J, leaving 17 bases between them.